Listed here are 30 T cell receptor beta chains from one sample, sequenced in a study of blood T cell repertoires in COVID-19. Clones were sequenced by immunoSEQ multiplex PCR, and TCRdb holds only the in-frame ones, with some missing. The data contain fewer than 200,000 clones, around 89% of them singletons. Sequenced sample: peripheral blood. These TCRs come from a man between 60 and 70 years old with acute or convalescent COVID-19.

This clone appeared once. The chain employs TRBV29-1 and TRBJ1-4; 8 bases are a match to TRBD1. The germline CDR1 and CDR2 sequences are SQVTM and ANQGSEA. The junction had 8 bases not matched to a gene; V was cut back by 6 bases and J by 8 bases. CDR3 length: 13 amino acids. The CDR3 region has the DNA TGCAGCGTCCGTCTACAGGGGGGAGAAAAACTGTTTTTT. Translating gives CSVRLQGGEKLFF.

CDR3 sequence (DNA): TGTGCCAGTAGTATAGAAAAGTGGGACAGGACCACCTGGGGCACTGAAGCTTTCTTT. Translating it yields CASSIEKWDRTTWGTEAFF. This sequence joins TRBV19 and TRBJ1-1, with TRBD1 identical over 8 bases. The CDR3 consists of 19 residues. Trimming cost V 0 bases and J 4 bases; bases outside gene matches: 16. Germline V gene sequence: CDR1 LNHDA, CDR2 SQIVND (reference sequence). Using reference TRBV19 and TRBJ1-1 for the parts outside the CDR3, the full variable domain is DGGITQSPKYLFRKEGQNVTLSCEQNLNHDAMYWYRQDPGQGLRLIYYSQIVNDFQKGDIAEGYSVSREKKESFPLTVTSAQKNPTAFYLCASSIEKWDRTTWGTEAFFGQGTRLTVV.

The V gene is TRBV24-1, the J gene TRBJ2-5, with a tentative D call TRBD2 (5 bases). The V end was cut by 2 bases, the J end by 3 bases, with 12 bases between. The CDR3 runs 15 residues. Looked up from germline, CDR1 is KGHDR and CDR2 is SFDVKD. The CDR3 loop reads CATSDSRTLKETQYF. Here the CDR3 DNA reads TGTGCCACCAGTGATTCGAGGACTCTGAAAGAGACCCAGTACTTC.

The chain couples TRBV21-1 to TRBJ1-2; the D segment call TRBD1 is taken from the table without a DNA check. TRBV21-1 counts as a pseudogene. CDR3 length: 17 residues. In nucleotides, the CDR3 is TGTGCCAGCAGCAAAGTAATAGGAGGACAGAAGGACGATGGCTACACCTTC. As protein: CASSKVIGGQKDDGYTF.

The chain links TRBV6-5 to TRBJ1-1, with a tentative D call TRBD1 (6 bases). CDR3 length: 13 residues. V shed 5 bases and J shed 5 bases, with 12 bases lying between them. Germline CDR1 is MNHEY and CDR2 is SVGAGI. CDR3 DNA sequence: TGTGCCAGCAGTCGTAACAGGGATACTGAAGCTTTCTTT. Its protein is CASSRNRDTEAFF.

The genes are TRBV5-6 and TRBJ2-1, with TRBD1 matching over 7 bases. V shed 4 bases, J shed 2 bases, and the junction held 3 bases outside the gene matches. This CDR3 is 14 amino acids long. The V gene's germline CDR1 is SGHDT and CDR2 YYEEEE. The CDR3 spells CASSRQGTYNEQFF. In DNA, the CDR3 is TGTGCCAGCAGCCGACAGGGAACCTACAATGAGCAGTTCTTC.

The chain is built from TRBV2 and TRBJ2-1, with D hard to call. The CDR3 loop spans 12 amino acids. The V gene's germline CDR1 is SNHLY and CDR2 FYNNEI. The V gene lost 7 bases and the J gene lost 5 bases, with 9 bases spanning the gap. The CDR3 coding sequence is TGTGCCAGCAATCAACAAGACAATGAGCAGTTCTTC. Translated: CASNQQDNEQFF.

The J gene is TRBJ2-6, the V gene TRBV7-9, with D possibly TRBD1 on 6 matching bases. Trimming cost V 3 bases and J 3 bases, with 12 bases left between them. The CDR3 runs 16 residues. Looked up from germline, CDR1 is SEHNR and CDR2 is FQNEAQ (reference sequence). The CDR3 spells CASSFIQGFGANVLTF. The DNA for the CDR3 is TGTGCCAGCAGCTTCATACAGGGATTTGGGGCCAACGTCCTGACTTTC.

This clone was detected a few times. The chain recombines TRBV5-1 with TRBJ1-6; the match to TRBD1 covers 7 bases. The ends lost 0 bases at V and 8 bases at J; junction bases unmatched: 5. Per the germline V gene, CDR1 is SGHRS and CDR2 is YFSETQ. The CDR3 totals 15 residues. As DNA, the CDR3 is TGCGCCAGCAGCTTGGGACAGGGTAGTGATTCACCCCTCCACTTT. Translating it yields CASSLGQGSDSPLHF.

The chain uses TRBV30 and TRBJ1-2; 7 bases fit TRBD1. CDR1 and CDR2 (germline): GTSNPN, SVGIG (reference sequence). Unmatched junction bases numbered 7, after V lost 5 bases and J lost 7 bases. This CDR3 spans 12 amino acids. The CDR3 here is CAWGDSNGGYTF. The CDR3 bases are TGTGCCTGGGGGGACAGTAACGGTGGCTACACCTTC.

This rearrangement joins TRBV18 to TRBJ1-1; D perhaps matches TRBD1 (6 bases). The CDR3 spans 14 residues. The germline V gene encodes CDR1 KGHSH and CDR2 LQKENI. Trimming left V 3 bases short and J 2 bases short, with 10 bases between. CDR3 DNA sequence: TGTGCCAGCTCACCCCAGGACAGTAACACTGAAGCTTTCTTT. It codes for CASSPQDSNTEAFF. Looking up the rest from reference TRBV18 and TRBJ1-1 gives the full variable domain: NAGVMQNPRHLVRRRGQEARLRCSPMKGHSHVYWYRQLPEEGLKFMVYLQKENIIDESGMPKERFSAEFPKEGPSILRIQQVVRGDSAAYFCASSPQDSNTEAFFGQGTRLTVV.

This CDR3 is CASRSGRQGSYYGYTF. CDR3 in DNA: TGTGCCAGCAGGTCCGGACGGCAGGGCAGTTACTATGGCTACACCTTC. The chain has TRBV11-2 and TRBJ1-2; the D gene is possibly TRBD1 (5 bases). CDR3 length equals 16 residues. Deletions cut 6 bases from V and 3 bases from J, with 20 bases between. From germline, CDR1 is SGHAT and CDR2 FQNNGV. The variable domain in full, with the rest retrieved from reference TRBV11-2 and TRBJ1-2, is EAGVAQSPRYKIIEKRQSVAFWCNPISGHATLYWYQQILGQGPKLLIQFQNNGVVDDSQLPKDRFSAERLKGVDSTLKIQPAKLEDSAVYLCASRSGRQGSYYGYTFGSGTRLTVV.

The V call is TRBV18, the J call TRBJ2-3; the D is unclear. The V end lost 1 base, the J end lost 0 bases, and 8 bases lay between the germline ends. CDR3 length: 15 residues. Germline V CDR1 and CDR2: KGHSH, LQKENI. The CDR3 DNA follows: TGTGCCAGCTCACCACTTGAGACTAGCACAGATACGCAGTATTTT. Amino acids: CASSPLETSTDTQYF.

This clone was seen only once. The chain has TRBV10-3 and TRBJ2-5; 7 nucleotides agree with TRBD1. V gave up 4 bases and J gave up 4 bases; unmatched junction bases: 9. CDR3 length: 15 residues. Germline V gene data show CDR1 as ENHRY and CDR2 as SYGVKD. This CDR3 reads CAISGADRAGETQYF. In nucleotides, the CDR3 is TGTGCCATCAGTGGGGCAGACAGGGCCGGAGAGACCCAGTACTTC.

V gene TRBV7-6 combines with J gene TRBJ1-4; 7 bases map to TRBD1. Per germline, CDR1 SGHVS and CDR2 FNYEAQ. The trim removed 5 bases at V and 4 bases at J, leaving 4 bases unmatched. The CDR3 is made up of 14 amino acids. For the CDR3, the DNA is TGTGCCAGCAGCCCGGGACAGAATAATGAAAAACTGTTTTTT. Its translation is CASSPGQNNEKLFF.

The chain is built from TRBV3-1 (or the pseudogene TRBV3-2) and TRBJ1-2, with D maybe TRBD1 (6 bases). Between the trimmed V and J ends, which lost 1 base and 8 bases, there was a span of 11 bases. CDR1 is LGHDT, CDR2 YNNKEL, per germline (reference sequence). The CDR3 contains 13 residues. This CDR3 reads CASSQGTEIGYTF. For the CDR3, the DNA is TGTGCCAGCAGCCAAGGGACAGAGATCGGCTACACCTTC.

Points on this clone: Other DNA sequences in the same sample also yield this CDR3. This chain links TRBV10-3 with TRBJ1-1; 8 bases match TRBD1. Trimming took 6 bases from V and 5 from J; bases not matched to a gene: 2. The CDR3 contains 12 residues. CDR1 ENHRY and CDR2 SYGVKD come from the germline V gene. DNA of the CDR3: TGTGCCATCAGGGACAGGGCAACTGAAGCTTTCTTT. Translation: CAIRDRATEAFF.

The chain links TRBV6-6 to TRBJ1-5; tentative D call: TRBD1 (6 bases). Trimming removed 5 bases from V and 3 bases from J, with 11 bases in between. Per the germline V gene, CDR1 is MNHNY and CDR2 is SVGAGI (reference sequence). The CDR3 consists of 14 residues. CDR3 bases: TGTGCCAGCAGTAAAGGACAGCACAATCAGCCCCAGCATTTT. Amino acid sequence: CASSKGQHNQPQHF.

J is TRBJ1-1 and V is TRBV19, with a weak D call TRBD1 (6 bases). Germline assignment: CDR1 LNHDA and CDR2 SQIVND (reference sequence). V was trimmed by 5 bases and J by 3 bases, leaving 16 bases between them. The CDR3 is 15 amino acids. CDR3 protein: CASSPAQGRDTEAFF. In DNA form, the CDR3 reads TGTGCCAGTAGTCCTGCACAGGGTAGGGACACTGAAGCTTTCTTT.

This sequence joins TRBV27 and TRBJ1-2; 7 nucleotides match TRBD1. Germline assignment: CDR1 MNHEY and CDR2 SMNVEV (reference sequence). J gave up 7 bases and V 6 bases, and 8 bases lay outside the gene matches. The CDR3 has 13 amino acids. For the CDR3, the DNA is TGTGCCAGCAGATCGAGACAGGGAGGTGGCTACACCTTC. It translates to CASRSRQGGGYTF.

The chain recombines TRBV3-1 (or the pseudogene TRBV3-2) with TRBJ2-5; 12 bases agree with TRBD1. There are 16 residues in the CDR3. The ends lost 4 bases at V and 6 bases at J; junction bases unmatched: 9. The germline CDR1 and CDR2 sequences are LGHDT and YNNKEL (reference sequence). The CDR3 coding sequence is TGTGCCAGCAGCCTGTGGGGGACAGGGGGCGGAAAGACCCAGTACTTC. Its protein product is CASSLWGTGGGKTQYF.

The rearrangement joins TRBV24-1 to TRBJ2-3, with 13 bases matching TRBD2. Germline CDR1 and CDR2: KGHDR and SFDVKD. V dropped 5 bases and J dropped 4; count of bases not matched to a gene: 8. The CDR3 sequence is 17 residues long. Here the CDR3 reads CATSAPLAGGRADTQYF. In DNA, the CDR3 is TGTGCCACCAGTGCCCCACTAGCGGGAGGGCGGGCAGATACGCAGTATTTT.

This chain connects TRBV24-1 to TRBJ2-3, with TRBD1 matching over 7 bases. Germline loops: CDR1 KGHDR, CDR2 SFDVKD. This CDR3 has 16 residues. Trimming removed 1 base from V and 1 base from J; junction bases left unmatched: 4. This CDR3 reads CATSDFRQGGTDTQYF. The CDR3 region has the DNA TGTGCCACCAGTGATTTTCGACAGGGCGGCACAGATACGCAGTATTTT.

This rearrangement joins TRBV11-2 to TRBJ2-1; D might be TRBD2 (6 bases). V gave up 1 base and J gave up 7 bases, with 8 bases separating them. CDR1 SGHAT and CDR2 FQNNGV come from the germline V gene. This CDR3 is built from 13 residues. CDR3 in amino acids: CASSLAGANEQFF. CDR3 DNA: TGTGCCAGCAGCTTAGCGGGAGCGAATGAGCAGTTCTTC.

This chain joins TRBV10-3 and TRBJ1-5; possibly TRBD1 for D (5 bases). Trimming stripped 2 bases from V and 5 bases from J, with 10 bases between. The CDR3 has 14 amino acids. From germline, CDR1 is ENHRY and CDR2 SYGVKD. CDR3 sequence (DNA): TGTGCCATCAGTGAGGGAGCAGGGTATCAGCCCCAGCATTTT. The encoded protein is CAISEGAGYQPQHF.

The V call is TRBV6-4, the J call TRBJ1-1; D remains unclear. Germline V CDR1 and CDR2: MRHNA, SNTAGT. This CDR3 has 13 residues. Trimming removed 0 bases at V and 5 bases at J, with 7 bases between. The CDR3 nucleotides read TGTGCCAGCAGTGACTCGCCGGGTACTGAAGCTTTCTTT. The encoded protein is CASSDSPGTEAFF.

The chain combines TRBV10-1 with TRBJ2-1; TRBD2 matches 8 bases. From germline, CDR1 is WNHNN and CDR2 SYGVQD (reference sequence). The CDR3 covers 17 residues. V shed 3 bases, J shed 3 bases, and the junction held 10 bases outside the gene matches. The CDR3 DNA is TGCGCCAGCAGTGACCCACTAGCGGCCCCCGACTACAATGAGCAGTTCTTC. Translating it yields CASSDPLAAPDYNEQFF.

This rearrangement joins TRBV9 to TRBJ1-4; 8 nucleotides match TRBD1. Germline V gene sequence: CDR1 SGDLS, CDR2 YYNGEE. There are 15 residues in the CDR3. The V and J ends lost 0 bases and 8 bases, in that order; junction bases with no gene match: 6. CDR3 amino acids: CASSVALGQEEKLFF. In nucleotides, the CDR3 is TGTGCCAGCAGCGTAGCTTTGGGACAGGAGGAAAAACTGTTTTTT.

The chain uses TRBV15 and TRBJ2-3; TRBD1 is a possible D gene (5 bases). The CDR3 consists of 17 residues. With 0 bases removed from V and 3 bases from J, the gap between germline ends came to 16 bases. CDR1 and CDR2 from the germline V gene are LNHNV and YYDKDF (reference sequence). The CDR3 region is CATSRESQGNPTDTQYF. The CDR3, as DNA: TGTGCCACCAGCAGAGAAAGTCAGGGTAATCCGACAGATACGCAGTATTTT.

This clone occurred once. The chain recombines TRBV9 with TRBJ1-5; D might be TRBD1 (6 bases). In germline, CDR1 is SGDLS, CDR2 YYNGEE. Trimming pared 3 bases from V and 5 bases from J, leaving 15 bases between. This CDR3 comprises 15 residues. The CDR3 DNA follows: TGTGCCAGCAGCGGTTCCGGGACAACTTATCAGCCCCAGCATTTT. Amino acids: CASSGSGTTYQPQHF.